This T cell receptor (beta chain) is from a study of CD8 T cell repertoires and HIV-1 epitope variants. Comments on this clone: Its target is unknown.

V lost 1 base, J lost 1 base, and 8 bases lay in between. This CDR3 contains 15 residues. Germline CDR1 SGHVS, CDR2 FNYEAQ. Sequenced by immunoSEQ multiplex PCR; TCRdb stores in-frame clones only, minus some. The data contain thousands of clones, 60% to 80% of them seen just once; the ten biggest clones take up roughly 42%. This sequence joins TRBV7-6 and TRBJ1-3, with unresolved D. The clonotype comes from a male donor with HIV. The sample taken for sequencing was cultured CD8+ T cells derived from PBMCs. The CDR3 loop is CASSLEGQSGNTIYF. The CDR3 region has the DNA TGTGCCAGCAGCTTAGAGGGTCAATCTGGAAACACCATATATTTT.